This T cell receptor beta chain was captured by sequencing in a study of Tregs in tolerant kidney transplant recipients. This CDR3 spans 16 amino acids. Germline trimming cut 4 bases from V and 3 bases from J; bases unmatched to any gene: 7. CDR1 SGHNT and CDR2 YENEEA come from the germline V gene. Method: immunoSEQ multiplex PCR; TCRdb's copy keeps in-frame clones and lacks some. The repertoire holds roughly 17,000 clones, with roughly four fifths as singletons. Study observations and caveats: This study did not directly address biological reproducibility.

The table lists this clone with a few counts. The antigen is not known. The chain carries TRBV11-3 and TRBJ2-5; 11 bases line up with TRBD2. The sample taken for sequencing was Tregs from blood. This TCR was sampled from a human donor in good health. The CDR3 protein is CASSSQTSGAEETQYF. The CDR3 region has the DNA TGTGCCAGCAGCTCCCAGACTAGCGGGGCCGAAGAGACCCAGTACTTC.